This T cell receptor (beta chain) was identified during a study of cytomegalovirus exposure and HLA in healthy donors. Overall study results and limits: Researchers left out some V segments, among them TRBV6-2 and TRBV6-3, as indistinguishable. It has been reported that TCR beta sequences accurately predicted the HLA-A and HLA-B alleles of most subjects.

This PCR relied on a set of 60 Vbeta primers and 13 Jbeta primers. Libraries were prepared by immunoSEQ multiplex PCR; TCRdb keeps only in-frame clonotypes and omits some of them. The sample lists about 120,000 clones, about 8.6% seen once, with less than 6.5% in the top ten. This clone was picked up a small number of times. Its antigen is not known. CDR3 size: 16 residues. V shed 0 bases and J shed 4 bases, with 13 bases lying between them. The germline V gene encodes CDR1 LNHNV and CDR2 YYDKDF (reference sequence). J is TRBJ1-3 and V is TRBV15, with unresolved D. This TCR was recovered from a woman in her thirties or forties in good health and CMV-seropositive. The sample was PBMCs. The CDR3 is CATSRDAAPSGNTIYF. CDR3 bases: TGTGCCACCAGCAGAGATGCGGCTCCCAGCGGAAACACCATATATTTT.